Listed here is a single TCR beta chain. Germline V CDR1 and CDR2: MDHEN, SYDVKM. The CDR3 has 13 amino acids. V gave up 7 bases and J gave up 2 bases, with 10 bases separating them. The data originate from a study of blood T cell repertoires in COVID-19. Study details: Acute and convalescent COVID-19 specimens originated in the United States, Italy and Spain. PBMCs, B-cell-depleted T cells, or T cells provided the cDNA or gDNA that made up the material.

How the authors handled the data: Amplification from reference gene primers served as the basis for estimated nucleated cell counts. Some clones are missing from TCRdb's copy, which holds only in-frame ones; the method was immunoSEQ multiplex PCR. The DNA was the basis for D and trimming; V, J and clone size are from that table. Here the sample spans some 370,000 clones, approximately 87% being singletons. V gene TRBV28 combines with J gene TRBJ2-3; no clear D. What was sequenced was peripheral blood. The receptor's source is a woman aged 25 to 39 with COVID-19, enrolled during active disease. The CDR3: CASTQLNTDTQYF. CDR3 nucleotides: TGTGCCAGCACCCAACTAAACACAGATACGCAGTATTTT. The full variable domain, with the rest looked up from reference TRBV28 and TRBJ2-3, is DVKVTQSSRYLVKRTGEKVFLECVQDMDHENMFWYRQDPGLGLRLIYFSYDVKMKEKGDIPEGYSVSREKKERFSLILESASTNQTSMYLCASTQLNTDTQYFGPGTRLTVL.